The present T cell receptor beta chain was sequenced within a study of T cell responses to AZD1222 COVID-19 vaccine. Germline V gene sequence: CDR1 SGHTA, CDR2 FQGTGA. The CDR3 has 15 residues. V lost 1 base to trimming and J lost 2 bases, with 8 bases between them. Overall study results and limits: The peak T cell response came first, and repertoires were sampled only after it. Just a handful of AZD1222 recipients were seropositive at baseline.

Worth noting for this clone: Its antigen is not known.

Assay: immunoSEQ multiplex PCR; the TCRdb copy retains only in-frame clones and omits some. The table includes 95,000 to 150,000 clones, over 75% detected once. J is TRBJ2-2 and V is TRBV7-3, with unresolved D. Sequenced material: peripheral blood, taken 28 days after the second dose of the MenACWY control vaccine. The origin of this receptor is an adult who received the MenACWY meningococcal vaccine as a control. The CDR3 loop reads CASSLSRINTGELFF. CDR3 bases: TGTGCCAGCAGCTTAAGCAGAATCAACACCGGGGAGCTGTTTTTT.